Sequencing of this TCR beta chain was carried out in a study of blood T cell repertoires in COVID-19. Libraries were prepared by immunoSEQ multiplex PCR; TCRdb keeps only in-frame clonotypes and omits some of them. The sample lists around 310,000 clones; roughly 90% were seen once. This clone has a handful of counts. This sequence originates from a woman between 25 and 40 years old who had recovered from COVID-19. Sequencing used PBMCs or T cells enriched from blood (not recorded which).

CDR3 region: CAISEAYRGGYTF. CDR3 DNA: TGTGCCATCAGTGAGGCGTACAGGGGGGGCTACACCTTC. The genes are TRBV10-3 and TRBJ1-2, with 8 bases lining up with TRBD1. The CDR3 contains 13 residues. Germline loops: CDR1 ENHRY, CDR2 SYGVKD. The V segment lost 2 bases and the J segment 8 bases; nucleotides outside the gene matches: 4.